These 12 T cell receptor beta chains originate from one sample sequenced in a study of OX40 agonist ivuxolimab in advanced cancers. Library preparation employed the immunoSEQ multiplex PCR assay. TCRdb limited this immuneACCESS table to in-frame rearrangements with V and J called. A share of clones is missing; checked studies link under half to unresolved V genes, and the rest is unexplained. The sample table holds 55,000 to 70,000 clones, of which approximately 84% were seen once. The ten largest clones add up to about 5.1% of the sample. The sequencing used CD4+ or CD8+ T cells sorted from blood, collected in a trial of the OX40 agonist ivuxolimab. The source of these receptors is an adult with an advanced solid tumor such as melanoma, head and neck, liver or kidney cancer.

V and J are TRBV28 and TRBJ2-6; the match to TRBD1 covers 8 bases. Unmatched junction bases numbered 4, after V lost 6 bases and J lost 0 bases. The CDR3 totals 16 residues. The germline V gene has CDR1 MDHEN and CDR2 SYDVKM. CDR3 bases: TGTGCCAGCAGAAGACAGGGGAGCTCTGGGGCCAACGTCCTGACTTTC. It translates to CASRRQGSSGANVLTF.

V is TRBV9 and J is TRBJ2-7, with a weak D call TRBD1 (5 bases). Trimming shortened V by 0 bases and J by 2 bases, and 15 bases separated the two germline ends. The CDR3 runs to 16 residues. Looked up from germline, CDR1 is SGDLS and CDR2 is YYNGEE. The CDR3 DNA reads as TGTGCCAGCAGCGTAGGTGGCAGGGCAAATACCTACGAGCAGTACTTC. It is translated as CASSVGGRANTYEQYF.

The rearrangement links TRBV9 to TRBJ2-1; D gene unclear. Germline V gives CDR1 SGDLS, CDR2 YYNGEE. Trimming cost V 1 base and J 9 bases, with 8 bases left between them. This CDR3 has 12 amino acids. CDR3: CASSVPLGEQFF. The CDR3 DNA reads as TGTGCCAGCAGCGTACCCCTAGGTGAGCAGTTCTTC.

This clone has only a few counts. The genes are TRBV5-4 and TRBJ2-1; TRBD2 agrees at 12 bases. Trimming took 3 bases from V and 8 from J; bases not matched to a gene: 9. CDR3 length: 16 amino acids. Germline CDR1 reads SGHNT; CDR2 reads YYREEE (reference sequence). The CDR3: CASSSGTSGFKDEQFF. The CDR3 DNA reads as TGTGCCAGCAGCTCCGGGACTAGCGGGTTTAAGGATGAGCAGTTCTTC.

CDR3 bases: TGTGCCAGCAGCTTAAGACAGTATACGCAGTATTTT. Translated, it gives CASSLRQYTQYF. The V call is TRBV11-1, the J call TRBJ2-3; D might be TRBD1 (5 bases). Germline V gene sequence: CDR1 SGHAT, CDR2 FQDESV (reference sequence). The germline V and J ends were trimmed by 2 bases and 7 bases, with 7 bases remaining between them. This CDR3 contains 12 residues.

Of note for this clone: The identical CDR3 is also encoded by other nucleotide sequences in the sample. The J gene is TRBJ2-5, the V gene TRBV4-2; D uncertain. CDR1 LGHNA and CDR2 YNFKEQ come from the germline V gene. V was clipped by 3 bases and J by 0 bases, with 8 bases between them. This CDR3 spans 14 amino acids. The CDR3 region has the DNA TGTGCCAGCAGCCAGAGTGACAACCAAGAGACCCAGTACTTC. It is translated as CASSQSDNQETQYF.

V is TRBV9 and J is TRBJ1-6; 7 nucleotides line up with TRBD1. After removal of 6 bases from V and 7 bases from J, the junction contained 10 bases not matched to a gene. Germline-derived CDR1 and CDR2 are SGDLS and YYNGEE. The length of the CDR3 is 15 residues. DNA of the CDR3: TGTGCCAGCACCACAACCGGGACAGAGAATTCACCCCTCCACTTT. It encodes CASTTTGTENSPLHF.

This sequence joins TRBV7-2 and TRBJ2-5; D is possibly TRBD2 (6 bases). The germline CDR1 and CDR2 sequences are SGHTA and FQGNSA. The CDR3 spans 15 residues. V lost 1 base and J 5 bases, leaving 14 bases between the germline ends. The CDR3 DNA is TGTGCCAGCAGCTTAGGGGACTTTCCCGGGGAGACCCAGTACTTC. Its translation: CASSLGDFPGETQYF.

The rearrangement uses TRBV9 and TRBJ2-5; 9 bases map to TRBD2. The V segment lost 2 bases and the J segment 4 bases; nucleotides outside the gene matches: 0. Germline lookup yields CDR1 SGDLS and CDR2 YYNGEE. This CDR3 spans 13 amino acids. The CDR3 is CASSVSGGETQYF. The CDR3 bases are TGTGCCAGCAGCGTTAGCGGGGGAGAGACCCAGTACTTC.

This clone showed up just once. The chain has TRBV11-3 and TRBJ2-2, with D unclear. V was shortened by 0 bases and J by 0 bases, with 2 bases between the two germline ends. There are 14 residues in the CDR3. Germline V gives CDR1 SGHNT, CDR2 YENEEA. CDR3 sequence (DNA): TGTGCCAGCAGCTTAGATCCGAACACCGGGGAGCTGTTTTTT. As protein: CASSLDPNTGELFF.

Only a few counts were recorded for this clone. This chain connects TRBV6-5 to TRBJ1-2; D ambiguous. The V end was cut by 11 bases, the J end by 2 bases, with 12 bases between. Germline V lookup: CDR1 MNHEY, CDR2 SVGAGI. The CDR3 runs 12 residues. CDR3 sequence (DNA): TGTGCCTCTAGGACGGGAAACTATGGCTACACCTTC. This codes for CASRTGNYGYTF.

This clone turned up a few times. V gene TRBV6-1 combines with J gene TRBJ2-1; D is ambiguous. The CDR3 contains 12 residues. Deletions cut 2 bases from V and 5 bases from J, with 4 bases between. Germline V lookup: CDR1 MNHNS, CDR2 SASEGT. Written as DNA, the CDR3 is TGTGCCAGCAGTGAAACAGACAATGAGCAGTTCTTC. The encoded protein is CASSETDNEQFF.